This T cell receptor (beta chain) stems from a study of T cell repertoires in cytomegalovirus infection (dated 2019 in TCRdb). In terms of the full investigation: Because public TCR beta signatures pointed to carriage of CMV infection together with the matching HLA type, the HLA type of each donor mattered for the analysis. Study-wide findings and limitations: In both this cohort and an independent roughly 330-donor cohort, the cumulative frequency of public TCR beta family members distinguished carriers of CMV infection plus the relevant HLA type. The ex vivo response was dominated by HLA-C-restricted CMV-specific TCR beta clonotypes, which also provided the single most frequent clonotype in two of eight donors.

Sequencing took place on an Illumina HiSeq 1500. In-frame beta chains were kept once TCRdb had trimmed the public reads at Q25 with fastp and called clones with MiXCR. Identical CDR3 protein sequences are pooled into one entry, listed with their most common genes and DNA. The sample table lists about 600,000 distinct CDR3 sequences, approximately 24% of them with a count of one. In total, the top ten clones hold less than 9.5% of the sample. The germline V gene gives CDR1 as SQVTM and CDR2 as ANQGSEA. Deletion took 2 bases off V and 5 bases off J, with a span of 19 bases between the germline ends. Its CDR3 holds 16 amino acids, cysteine through phenylalanine. Kept here is only the CDR3 DNA, which spans 48 bases and is read in frame from base 1. Worth noting for this clonotype: Its antigen is still unknown. No per-base quality is available; no much larger clone lies one base away.

Here the chain combines TRBV29-1 and TRBJ2-1; the D gene is perhaps TRBD1, on 6 matching bases. Source material: CD8+ T cells from PBMCs. This TCR was sampled from a human donor in good health (CMV status not recorded). Some clones in this sample may be carry-over from other donors' samples. The encoded CDR3 is CSVESGDRLVNNEQFF. The DNA sequence is given as TGCAGCGTTGAAAGTGGAGACAGGCTAGTCAACAATGAGCAGTTCTTC.